This T cell receptor (beta chain) is drawn from a study of T cell responses to AZD1222 COVID-19 vaccine. CDR1 and CDR2 from the germline V gene are LGHNA and YSLEER. The V and J ends lost 4 bases and 7 bases, in that order; junction bases with no gene match: 11. The CDR3 is made up of 16 amino acids. Comment on this clone: Its specificity is unknown.

Only in-frame clones appear in the TCRdb table, and some are missing; sequencing was by immunoSEQ multiplex PCR. There are 130,000 or so clones in the sample; approximately 83% occur only once, and less than 10% lies in the top ten. General observations from the study: Spike-specific TCR breadth and depth were elevated following two AZD1222 doses. Scientists sampled the repertoires only once the peak T cell response had passed.

The specimen was peripheral blood, collected on day 0 of AZD1222 vaccination. The TCR originated in an adult in good health. This chain uses TRBV4-3 with TRBJ2-1, with TRBD2 matching over 9 bases. The CDR3 spells CASSPELAGEPNEQFF. Here the CDR3 DNA reads TGCGCCAGCAGCCCGGAACTAGCGGGCGAGCCAAATGAGCAGTTCTTC.